This T cell receptor (beta chain) was identified during a study of blood T cell repertoires in COVID-19. Across the whole study: Collection of acute and convalescent COVID-19 samples took place in the United States, Italy and Spain. The cDNA or gDNA used as material had been derived from T cells, B-cell-depleted T cells, or PBMCs.

Germline CDR1 and CDR2: SQVTM and ANQGSEA. The V and J ends lost 4 bases and 6 bases, in that order; junction bases with no gene match: 5. This CDR3 is built from 12 residues. In the authors' workflow: The authors estimated nucleated cell counts from reference gene primer amplification. Produced via immunoSEQ multiplex PCR; TCRdb's table is partial and in-frame only. The DNA gave D and trimming, while V, J and clone size come from that table. The sample gives 400,000 to 550,000 clones, around nine tenths of which show up once; roughly 4.3% is in the top ten. This receptor was obtained from a woman aged 30 to 39 with acute or convalescent COVID-19. Specimen: peripheral blood. The gene calls are TRBV29-1 and TRBJ1-2, with 7 positions matching TRBD1. The CDR3 spells CSVVTGEDGYTF. Written as DNA, the CDR3 is TGCAGCGTTGTTACAGGGGAAGATGGCTACACCTTC.